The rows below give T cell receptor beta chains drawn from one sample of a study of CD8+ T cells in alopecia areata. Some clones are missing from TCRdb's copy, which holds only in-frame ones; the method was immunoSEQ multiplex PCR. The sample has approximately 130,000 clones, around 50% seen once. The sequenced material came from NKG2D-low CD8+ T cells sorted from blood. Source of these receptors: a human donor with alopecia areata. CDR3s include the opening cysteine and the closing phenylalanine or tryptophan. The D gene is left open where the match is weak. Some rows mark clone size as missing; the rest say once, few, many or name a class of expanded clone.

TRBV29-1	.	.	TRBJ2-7	TGCAGCGTGGACACCTCCTACGAGCAGTACTTC	CSVDTSYEQYF
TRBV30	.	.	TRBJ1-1	TGTGCCGCACCAACAGGGCCTGGGGACACTGAAGCTTTCTTT	CAAPTGPGDTEAFF
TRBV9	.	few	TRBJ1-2	TGTGCCAGCAGCGTAGCCTCAGGGATTAACTATGGCTACACCTTC	CASSVASGINYGYTF
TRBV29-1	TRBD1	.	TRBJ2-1	TGCAGCGTTGGAAGGGACAGTAACATCAATGAGCAGTTCTTC	CSVGRDSNINEQFF
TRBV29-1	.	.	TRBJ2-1	TGCAGCGTTGTGGGGGGAATAAGGAATGAGCAGTTCTTC	CSVVGGIRNEQFF
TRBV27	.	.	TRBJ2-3	TGTGCCAGCAGTCACCGGGAAAACACAGATACGCAGTATTTT	CASSHRENTDTQYF
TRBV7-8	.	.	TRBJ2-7	TGTGCCAGCAGCTTAGGAGGGGAAGAGCAGTACTTC	CASSLGGEEQYF
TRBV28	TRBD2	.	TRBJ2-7	TGTGCCAGCGACCAGCGGGGGGCCTACGAGCAGTACTTC	CASDQRGAYEQYF
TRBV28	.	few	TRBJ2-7	TGTGCCAGCGGTGTCTACGAGCAGTACTTC	CASGVYEQYF
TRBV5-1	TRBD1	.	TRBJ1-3	TGCGCCAGCAGCCCGGGACAGGACTCTGGAAACACCATATATTTT	CASSPGQDSGNTIYF
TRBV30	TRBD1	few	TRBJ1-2	TGTGCCTGGAGTCCGACAGGGACGAATGGCTACACCTTC	CAWSPTGTNGYTF
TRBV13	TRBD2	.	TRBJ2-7	TGTGCCAGCAGCTTGACTAGCGGGAGTTACGAGCAGTACTTC	CASSLTSGSYEQYF
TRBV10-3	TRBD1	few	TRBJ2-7	TGTGCCATCAGCCCAGGGACAGGGTCCTACGAGCAGTACTTC	CAISPGTGSYEQYF
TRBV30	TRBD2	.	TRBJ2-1	TGTGCCTGGACCTTAGACGCGGGGGGGCGGGAGCAGTTCTTC	CAWTLDAGGREQFF
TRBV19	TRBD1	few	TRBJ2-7	TGTGCCAGTAGTATGGGGACAGGGGTCTACGAGCAGTACTTC	CASSMGTGVYEQYF
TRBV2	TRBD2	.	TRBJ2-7	TGTGCCAGCAGGGAACCGGGACTAACGAACTACGAGCAGTACTTC	CASREPGLTNYEQYF
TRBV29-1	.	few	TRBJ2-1	TGCAGCGCCGATACGGGAGTATCCTACAATGAGCAGTTCTTC	CSADTGVSYNEQFF
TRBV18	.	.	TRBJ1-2	TGTGCCAGCTCACCACGGTATGGGGAAGAGGACTCTAACTATGGCTACACCTTC	CASSPRYGEEDSNYGYTF
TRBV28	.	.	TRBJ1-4	TGTGCCAGCAGTTCCTTGGGGACTCATCCTAGGGGTGAAAAACTGTTTTTT	CASSSLGTHPRGEKLFF
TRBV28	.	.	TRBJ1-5	TGTGCCAGCAGTCCGCCGTTTGGGGGTGGCAATCAGCCCCAGCATTTT	CASSPPFGGGNQPQHF
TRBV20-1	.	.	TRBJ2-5	TGCAGTGTTGTGACGGGAGAGACCCAGTACTTC	CSVVTGETQYF
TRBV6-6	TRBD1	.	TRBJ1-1	TGTGCCGTTTTCGTAGGGACAGGTTTAGCTTTCTTT	CAVFVGTGLAFF
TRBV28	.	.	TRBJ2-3	TGTGCCAGCAATTCGCGGGACAGACACACAGATACGCAGTATTTT	CASNSRDRHTDTQYF
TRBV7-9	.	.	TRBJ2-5	TGTGCCAGCAGCTCCAAGTTTACGTCGCAAGAGACCCAGTACTTC	CASSSKFTSQETQYF
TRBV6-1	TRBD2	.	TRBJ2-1	TGTGCCAGCAGTGAATTGGCGGGGGGGAATGAGCAGTTCTTC	CASSELAGGNEQFF
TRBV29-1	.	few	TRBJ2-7	TGCAGCGCATCCCCCGGCACGGCCTACGAGCAGTACTTC	CSASPGTAYEQYF
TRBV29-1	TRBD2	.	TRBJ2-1	TGCAGCGTTGAGATCACTAGCGGGGGGTCGGATAATGAGCAGTTCTTC	CSVEITSGGSDNEQFF
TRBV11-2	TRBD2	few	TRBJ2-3	TGTGCCAGCAGCTTAGTAGCGGGGATCACAGATACGCAGTATTTT	CASSLVAGITDTQYF
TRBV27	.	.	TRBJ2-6	TGTGCCAGCAGTTTCGGGATCTCTGGGGCCAACGTCCTGACTTTC	CASSFGISGANVLTF
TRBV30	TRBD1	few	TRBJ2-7	TGTGCCTGGAGCCACCACCCCGGGACAGGGTTGGACGAGCAGTACTTC	CAWSHHPGTGLDEQYF
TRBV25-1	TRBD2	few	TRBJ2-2	TGTGCCAGCAGTGAACTAGCGGGAGACACCGGGGAGCTGTTTTTT	CASSELAGDTGELFF
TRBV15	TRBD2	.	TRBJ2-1	TGTGCCACCAGCACCCCTAGGCGTGCGCGGGAGGCCCCCTACAATGAGCAGTTCTTC	CATSTPRRAREAPYNEQFF
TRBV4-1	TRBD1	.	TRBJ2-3	TGCGCCAGCAGCCAAGCAACAGGGGGGACAGATACGCAGTATTTT	CASSQATGGTDTQYF
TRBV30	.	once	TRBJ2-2	TGTGCCTGGAGTTACAACACCGGGGAGCTGTTTTTT	CAWSYNTGELFF
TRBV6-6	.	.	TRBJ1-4	TGTGCCAGCAGTTACTCTGCCCTGGAAAAACTGTTTTTT	CASSYSALEKLFF
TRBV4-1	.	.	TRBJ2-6	TGCGCCAGCAGCCACAGAGGCTCTGGGGCCAACGTCCTGACTTTC	CASSHRGSGANVLTF
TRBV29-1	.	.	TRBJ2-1	TGCAGCGTTGAGTTCTACAATGAGCAGTTCTTC	CSVEFYNEQFF
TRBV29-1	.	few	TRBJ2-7	TGCAGCGTCTTCTCGCGTGGGGGGAACGAGCAGTACTTC	CSVFSRGGNEQYF
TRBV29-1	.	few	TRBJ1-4	TGCAGCGTCCGCGAGGGAGGCGGCAAACTGTTTTTT	CSVREGGGKLFF
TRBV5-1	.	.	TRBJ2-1	TGCGCCAGCAGCTTACTAGGGAATGAGCAGTTCTTC	CASSLLGNEQFF
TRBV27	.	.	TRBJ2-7	TGTGCCAGCAGTCGCCCGGGCAGCTCCTACGAGCAGTACTTC	CASSRPGSSYEQYF
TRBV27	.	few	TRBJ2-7	TGTGCCAGCAGTTCAGGCCCCGGGGAGCAGTACTTC	CASSSGPGEQYF
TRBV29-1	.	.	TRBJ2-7	TGCAGCGTTGAAGAGGGCGCCTCCTACGAGCAGTACTTC	CSVEEGASYEQYF
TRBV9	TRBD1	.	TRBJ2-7	TGTGCCAGCAGCGTAGGGACAGGGAGTTCTTACGAGCAGTACTTC	CASSVGTGSSYEQYF
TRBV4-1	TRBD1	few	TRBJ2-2	TGCGCCAGCAGCCACAAGGACAGGGAGTGGAGCACCGGGGAGCTGTTTTTT	CASSHKDREWSTGELFF
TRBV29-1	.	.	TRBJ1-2	TGCAGCGTTGAGGTTTCGGACAGTCAAGCTAACTATGGCTACACCTTC	CSVEVSDSQANYGYTF
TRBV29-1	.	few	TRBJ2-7	TGCAGCGTTGCTTCCGGGACTCAGTACGAGCAGTACTTC	CSVASGTQYEQYF
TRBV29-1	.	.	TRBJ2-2	TGCAGCGCCGAATTAGAACCTAAAGGAGGGGAGCTGTTTTTT	CSAELEPKGGELFF
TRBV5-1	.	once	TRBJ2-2	TGCGCCAGCAAGGGCACCAACACCGGGGAGCTGTTTTTT	CASKGTNTGELFF
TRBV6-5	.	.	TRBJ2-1	TGTGCCAGCAGTCCCGGACTGAGTCTGTTCTTC	CASSPGLSLFF
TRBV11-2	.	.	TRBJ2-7	TGTGCCAGCAGACTCCGGGACAACTGTTGCTTC	CASRLRDNCCF
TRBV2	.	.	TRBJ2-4	TGTGCCAGCAGCGAACTTGGCGGTTGGTACATTCAGTACTTC	CASSELGGWYIQYF
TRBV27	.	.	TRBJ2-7	TGTGCCAGCAGTTTATCCCAGCTCGGGGATTACGAGCAGTACTTC	CASSLSQLGDYEQYF
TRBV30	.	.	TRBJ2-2	TGTGCCTGGAGTGTGCCGGGAACCGGGGCCGGGGAGCTGTTTTTT	CAWSVPGTGAGELFF
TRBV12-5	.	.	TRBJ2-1	TGTGCTAGTGGTTTGGTCCCACAGGGCAATGAGCAGTTCTTC	CASGLVPQGNEQFF